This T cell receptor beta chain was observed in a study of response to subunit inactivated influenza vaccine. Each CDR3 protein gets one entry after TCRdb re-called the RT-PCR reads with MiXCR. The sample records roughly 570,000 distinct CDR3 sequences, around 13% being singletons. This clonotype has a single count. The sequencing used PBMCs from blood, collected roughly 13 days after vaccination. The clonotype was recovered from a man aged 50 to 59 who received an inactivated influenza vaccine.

The CDR3 region has the DNA TGCGCCAGCAGGTGGGGCTCTAACAATGAGCAGTTCTTC. It encodes CASRWGSNNEQFF. The chain recombines TRBV5-1 with TRBJ2-1; possible D gene TRBD1, 5 bases. The V end was cut by 5 bases, the J end by 5 bases, with 11 bases between. The CDR3 runs to 13 residues. Germline V gene data show CDR1 as SGHRS and CDR2 as YFSETQ.